One sample yielded the 30 T cell receptor beta chains listed below, sequenced in a study of identical twins listed by TCRdb under 2016. Library creation used 5' RACE. Sequencing was performed on an Illumina HiSeq 2000. The raw public data were reprocessed by TCRdb itself: fastp quality trimming at Q25, MiXCR clonotype calling, in-frame beta chains only. Merged by CDR3 protein, the rows form single entries marked with the most common genes and DNA. The sample table contains some 250,000 distinct CDR3 sequences; only one count was recorded for approximately 5.9% of them. The ten largest clones capture more than 14% of the sample. These data were likewise used in another study, on T cells expressing NK-cell markers.

Sequencing was carried out using CD8+ T cells sorted from blood. Receptors originate from a woman between 18 and 30 years old in good health.

This clonotype was found many times. CDR3: CASSLGESRQETQYF. DNA for the CDR3: TGCGCCAGCAGCTTGGGGGAAAGCAGACAAGAGACCCAGTACTTC. The chain uses TRBV5-1 and TRBJ2-5; D uncertain. Germline V gene sequence: CDR1 SGHRS, CDR2 YFSETQ. V lost 0 bases to trimming and J lost 2 bases, with 11 bases between them. The length of the CDR3 is 15 residues.

The V and J genes are TRBV25-1 and TRBJ2-1, with 11 bases fitting TRBD2. The CDR3 extends over 17 amino acids. The V gene end was trimmed by 3 bases and the J gene end by 0 bases; junction bases not matched to a gene: 4. Germline V gene lookup returns CDR1 MGHDK and CDR2 SYGVNS. Here the CDR3 DNA reads TGTGCCAGCAGTGATAGCGGGAGGGCGAGCTCCTACAATGAGCAGTTCTTC. Its translation is CASSDSGRASSYNEQFF.

This clonotype was picked up many times. This chain connects TRBV21-1 to TRBJ2-3. TRBV21-1 is flagged as a pseudogene. CDR3 length equals 15 residues. This CDR3 reads CASSKGWDYPDTQYF. The DNA of the CDR3 is TGTGCCAGCAGCAAGGGGTGGGATTACCCAGATACGCAGTATTTT.

This clonotype was picked up many times. The rearrangement uses TRBV7-3 and TRBJ2-1; D might be TRBD1 or TRBD2, each matching 6 bases. The CDR3 covers 15 residues. V was pared by 5 bases and J by 1 base, with 12 bases between. CDR1 and CDR2 (germline): SGHTA, FQGTGA. The CDR3 DNA is TGTGCCAGCAGCCGAGGGGGGCGGTCCTACAATGAGCAGTTCTTC. This encodes CASSRGGRSYNEQFF.

The chain links TRBV12-5 to TRBJ2-7; D gene ambiguous. V lost 4 bases and J lost 2, with 12 bases in between. The germline CDR1 and CDR2 sequences are LGHNT and FRNRAP. The CDR3 length is 14 residues. The CDR3 loop is CASGSTDAPYEQYF. The DNA of the CDR3 is TGTGCTAGTGGTTCCACAGACGCACCCTACGAGCAGTACTTC.

This clonotype was detected a few times. This chain joins TRBV6-5 and TRBJ2-6, with 7 bases aligning to TRBD1. V gave up 4 bases and J gave up 8 bases; unmatched junction bases: 14. This CDR3 region has 17 residues. Germline V gene sequence: CDR1 MNHEY, CDR2 SVGAGI. This CDR3 reads CASSLFRTGSTTNVLTF. The CDR3 nucleotides are TGTGCCAGCAGTTTGTTCCGGACAGGCTCAACCACCAACGTCCTGACTTTC.

This clonotype was observed a few times. The chain joins TRBV11-2 to TRBJ2-7; 7 nucleotides match TRBD1. The V segment lost 2 bases and the J segment 5 bases; nucleotides outside the gene matches: 15. Germline V CDR1 and CDR2: SGHAT, FQNNGV. The CDR3 spans 17 residues. The CDR3: CASSLPPWAGGSHEQYF. The CDR3 DNA reads TGTGCCAGCAGCTTACCACCCTGGGCAGGGGGATCCCACGAGCAGTACTTC.

A few counts support this clonotype. The rearrangement joins TRBV7-8 to TRBJ2-7; no clear D gene. The CDR3 length is 17 residues. V was cut by 1 base and J by 7 bases, with 23 bases left in between. Germline loops: CDR1 SGHVS, CDR2 FQNEAQ. CDR3 sequence: CASSLDSGSLVLEEQYF. The CDR3 DNA sequence: TGTGCCAGCAGCTTAGATTCCGGGTCCCTAGTTCTCGAGGAGCAGTACTTC.

Turning to this clonotype: Being one base from a much bigger clone, this may be a read error. The J gene is TRBJ1-1, the V gene TRBV15, with unresolved D. Germline CDR1 is LNHNV and CDR2 is YYDKDF (reference sequence). The CDR3 has 13 amino acids. CDR3 sequence reads: CATSRVMNTEALF. The CDR3 DNA reads as TGTGCCACCAGCAGAGTAATGAACACTGAAGCTCTCTTT.

The rearrangement joins TRBV20-1 to TRBJ1-5; the D is unclear. The CDR3 covers 14 residues. Trimming took off 1 base at V and 1 base at J, with 8 bases between the two ends. Germline V gene sequence: CDR1 DFQATT, CDR2 SNEGSKA (reference sequence). CDR3: CSARVSVSNQPQHF. CDR3 DNA sequence: TGCAGTGCTAGAGTGTCAGTGAGCAATCAGCCCCAGCATTTT.

This clonotype turned up a few times. This chain uses TRBV7-2 with TRBJ2-1; possible D gene TRBD1, 6 bases. Germline assignment: CDR1 SGHTA and CDR2 FQGNSA. Trimming pared 0 bases from V and 7 bases from J, leaving 7 bases between. This CDR3 contains 13 residues. The chain's CDR3 is CASSLAQGNEQFF. The CDR3 DNA reads as TGTGCCAGCAGCTTAGCCCAGGGGAATGAGCAGTTCTTC.

This clonotype was seen a handful of times. The rearrangement uses TRBV12-3 or TRBV12-4 and TRBJ1-1, with D tentatively TRBD1 (5 bases). The CDR3 loop spans 14 amino acids. Trimming removed 3 bases at V and 2 bases at J, with 10 bases between. In nucleotides, the CDR3 is TGTGCCAGCAGTTTCACGACAGATAACACTGAAGCTTTCTTT. Translating gives CASSFTTDNTEAFF.

At least ten counts were recorded for this clonotype. The genes are TRBV7-9 and TRBJ1-4; 8 positions match TRBD1. This CDR3 comprises 17 residues. In germline, CDR1 is SEHNR, CDR2 FQNEAQ (reference sequence). The V segment lost 4 bases and the J segment 4 bases; nucleotides outside the gene matches: 11. The CDR3 sequence: CASSSFSQGAGNEKLFF. The CDR3 bases are TGTGCCAGCAGCTCATTCTCTCAGGGGGCGGGTAATGAAAAACTGTTTTTT.

At least ten counts were recorded for this clonotype. This chain links TRBV12-3 or TRBV12-4 with TRBJ2-2; the match to TRBD2 covers 13 bases. V gave up 4 bases and J gave up 6 bases; unmatched junction bases: 8. This CDR3 comprises 17 residues. The CDR3 DNA sequence: TGTGCCAGCAGTTCCATGACACTAGCGGGAGGGTCCGGGGAGCTGTTTTTT. Its protein is CASSSMTLAGGSGELFF.

The chain uses TRBV4-2 and TRBJ2-2; D unclear. Trimming took off 1 base at V and 13 bases at J, with 13 bases between the two ends. Germline V gene data show CDR1 as LGHNA and CDR2 as YNFKEQ. This CDR3 is 13 amino acids long. CDR3 sequence reads: CASSQVSRLGLFF. CDR3 bases: TGTGCCAGCAGCCAAGTGAGCCGTTTGGGGCTGTTTTTT.

This clonotype was picked up many times. This rearrangement joins TRBV5-1 to TRBJ2-7; 8 bases fit TRBD1. The length of the CDR3 is 14 residues. The V gene end was trimmed by 2 bases and the J gene end by 5 bases; junction bases not matched to a gene: 6. Germline assignment: CDR1 SGHRS and CDR2 YFSETQ. Written as DNA, the CDR3 is TGCGCCAGCAGCTTCTCGGGACAGGCGCACGAGCAGTACTTC. Protein sequence: CASSFSGQAHEQYF.

At least ten counts were recorded for this clonotype. The DNA of the CDR3 is TGTGCCAGCAGCTTAGAGGCCAAAAGGGAGTTCTTC. Amino acid sequence: CASSLEAKREFF. The chain couples TRBV7-9 to TRBJ2-1; D not resolved. Germline V gives CDR1 SEHNR, CDR2 FQNEAQ (reference sequence). The V end was cut by 1 base, the J end by 14 bases, with 12 bases between. The CDR3 is made up of 12 amino acids.

This clonotype was seen at least ten times. The chain carries TRBV29-1 and TRBJ1-4; D is undetermined. Per the germline V gene, CDR1 is SQVTM and CDR2 is ANQGSEA. The CDR3 totals 13 residues. Trimming shortened V by 4 bases and J by 7 bases, and 13 bases separated the two germline ends. The CDR3 region is CSVVGLGSEKLFF. Here the CDR3 DNA reads TGCAGCGTTGTGGGCCTCGGTAGTGAAAAACTGTTTTTT.

This clonotype was detected a few times. The chain links TRBV11-2 to TRBJ2-3; 13 positions agree with TRBD2. CDR3 length: 19 amino acids. Germline V gene lookup returns CDR1 SGHAT and CDR2 FQNNGV. The V and J ends lost 5 bases and 0 bases, in that order; junction bases with no gene match: 11. The CDR3, as DNA: TGTGCCAGCAGCCCGGGACTAGCGGGGCAAACCTCTAGCACAGATACGCAGTATTTT. It yields the protein CASSPGLAGQTSSTDTQYF.

At least ten counts were recorded for this clonotype. The chain is built from TRBV4-3 and TRBJ2-1, with 8 bases fitting TRBD2. Trimming removed 4 bases from V and 8 bases from J; junction bases left unmatched: 10. Germline-derived CDR1 and CDR2 are LGHNA and YSLEER. The CDR3 sequence is 15 residues long. CDR3 sequence: CASSRERESWDEQFF. Here the CDR3 DNA reads TGCGCCAGCAGCCGGGAGCGGGAGTCTTGGGATGAGCAGTTCTTC.

This clonotype was observed at least ten times. The chain couples TRBV12-3 or TRBV12-4 to TRBJ1-2; the D gene is possibly TRBD1 (5 bases). The V end was cut by 4 bases, the J end by 6 bases, with 6 bases between. The CDR3 is 11 amino acids. The chain's CDR3 is CASSWGNGYTF. In nucleotides, the CDR3 is TGTGCCAGCAGTTGGGGGAATGGCTACACCTTC.

The CDR3 DNA is TGTGCCAGCAGCGCTAGCCTGACAGGGGGCGAGACTGAAGCTTTCTTT. Amino acids: CASSASLTGGETEAFF. The chain links TRBV9 to TRBJ1-1, with 10 bases aligning to TRBD1. Germline values: CDR1 SGDLS, CDR2 YYNGEE. Trimming removed 3 bases from V and 5 bases from J; junction bases left unmatched: 10. The CDR3 runs 16 residues.

This chain links TRBV11-2 with TRBJ1-1, with a tentative D call TRBD1 (5 bases). Deletions cut 2 bases from V and 5 bases from J, with 15 bases between. CDR1 and CDR2 (germline): SGHAT, FQNNGV. The length of the CDR3 is 15 residues. CDR3 DNA: TGTGCCAGCAGCTTATTCTGGGGCCCGGGAACTGAAGCTTTCTTT. It yields the protein CASSLFWGPGTEAFF.

This clonotype was observed a few times. The genes are TRBV7-9 and TRBJ1-1; D is possibly TRBD1 (5 bases). The germline V gene encodes CDR1 SEHNR and CDR2 FQNEAQ (reference sequence). Between the trimmed V and J ends, which lost 5 bases and 10 bases, there was a span of 23 bases. The CDR3 runs 15 residues. In DNA, the CDR3 is TGTGCCAGCAGCCACCCCGGGACGGAGGGGTTTGGAGCTTTCTTT. This sequence encodes CASSHPGTEGFGAFF.

This clonotype has a handful of counts. The genes are TRBV20-1 and TRBJ2-1; no reliable D call. This CDR3 is 11 amino acids long. V was trimmed by 3 bases and J by 2 bases, leaving 2 bases between them. CDR1 and CDR2 (germline): DFQATT, SNEGSKA (reference sequence). The CDR3 loop is CSASPYNEQFF. CDR3 coding DNA: TGCAGTGCTAGCCCCTACAATGAGCAGTTCTTC.

In this sample, this clonotype turned up a few times. The CDR3 loop is CSARDPYRGDSYEQYF. The DNA of the CDR3 is TGCAGTGCTAGAGATCCGTATCGGGGTGACTCCTACGAGCAGTACTTC. This chain links TRBV20-1 with TRBJ2-7, with D possibly being TRBD2 (5 bases). Germline-derived CDR1 and CDR2 are DFQATT and SNEGSKA (reference sequence). V lost 0 bases, J lost 0 bases, and 15 bases lay in between. The CDR3 is 16 amino acids.

Ten or more counts support this clonotype. The J gene is TRBJ2-5, the V gene TRBV9; no firm D call. The germline CDR1 and CDR2 sequences are SGDLS and YYNGEE. The CDR3 is 13 residues long. Between the trimmed V and J ends, which lost 0 bases and 5 bases, there was a span of 8 bases. CDR3 bases: TGTGCCAGCAGCGTAGGGTCCTTTGAGACCCAGTACTTC. This codes for CASSVGSFETQYF.

The chain employs TRBV7-9 and TRBJ2-1; weak D call: TRBD2 (6 bases). The CDR3 length is 15 residues. V shed 7 bases and J shed 9 bases, with 22 bases lying between them. Germline V gives CDR1 SEHNR, CDR2 FQNEAQ (reference sequence). The CDR3 DNA follows: TGTGCCAGCACGGCGTCGGCGGGATTGGGCGCTGAGCAGTTCTTC. This translates into CASTASAGLGAEQFF. Full variable domain (rest looked up from reference TRBV7-9 and TRBJ2-1): DTGVSQNPRHKITKRGQNVTFRCDPISEHNRLYWYRQTLGQGPEFLTYFQNEAQLEKSRLLSDRFSAERPKGSFSTLEIQRTEQGDSAMYLCASTASAGLGAEQFFGPGTRLTVL.

The genes are TRBV7-9 and TRBJ2-5, with no clear D. Trimming cost V 2 bases and J 1 base, with 11 bases left between them. This CDR3 spans 15 amino acids. In germline, CDR1 is SEHNR, CDR2 FQNEAQ (reference sequence). The CDR3 nucleotides read TGTGCCAGCAGCTTACCACGGGCTGGCCAAGAGACCCAGTACTTC. Encoded protein: CASSLPRAGQETQYF. The variable domain in full, completed from reference TRBV7-9 and TRBJ2-5, reads DTGVSQNPRHKITKRGQNVTFRCDPISEHNRLYWYRQTLGQGPEFLTYFQNEAQLEKSRLLSDRFSAERPKGSFSTLEIQRTEQGDSAMYLCASSLPRAGQETQYFGPGTRLLVL.

In its sample, this clonotype was seen a few times. The chain couples TRBV20-1 to TRBJ2-3; 11 bases line up with TRBD2. The CDR3 covers 15 residues. The ends lost 1 base at V and 6 bases at J; junction bases unmatched: 6. Germline lookup yields CDR1 DFQATT and CDR2 SNEGSKA (reference sequence). CDR3 loop: CSARGTSGSRDTQYF. CDR3 bases: TGCAGTGCTAGAGGGACTAGCGGGTCACGGGATACGCAGTATTTT.